Presented here are 25 T cell receptor beta chains from one specimen sequenced in a study of blood T cell repertoires in COVID-19. Method: immunoSEQ multiplex PCR; TCRdb's copy keeps in-frame clones and lacks some. Counted here are around 78,000 clones, roughly 80% occurring once; the ten biggest clones make up approximately 18%. The sequencing sample was made of peripheral blood. Receptors originate from a human donor in a cohort sampled during active COVID-19.

V usage is TRBV4-3 and J usage is TRBJ2-7, with a tentative D call TRBD1 (6 bases). The CDR3 length is 13 residues. Trimming removed 4 bases at V and 7 bases at J, with 14 bases between. CDR1 is LGHNA and CDR2 is YSLEER in the germline V gene. The CDR3 nucleotides are TGCGCCAGCAGCCTAAACAGGGATGGGGAGCAGTACTTC. Translation gives CASSLNRDGEQYF.

The chain is built from TRBV5-4 and TRBJ2-5; 13 nucleotides agree with TRBD2. Looked up from germline, CDR1 is SGHNT and CDR2 is YYREEE (reference sequence). The V segment lost 4 bases and the J segment 5 bases; nucleotides outside the gene matches: 8. CDR3 length equals 16 residues. CDR3 bases: TGTGCCAGCAGCACCACACCGGGACTAGCGGGGGAGACCCAGTACTTC. Translation gives CASSTTPGLAGETQYF.

The V and J genes are TRBV5-8 and TRBJ2-3, with 7 bases lining up with TRBD2. CDR3 length equals 16 residues. The germline CDR1 and CDR2 sequences are SGHTS and YDEGEE. Unmatched junction bases numbered 9, after V lost 5 bases and J lost 0 bases. CDR3 sequence reads: CASRGGTEASTDTQYF. The CDR3, as DNA: TGTGCCAGCAGGGGGGGGACCGAGGCTAGCACAGATACGCAGTATTTT.

This clone has a handful of counts. V and J are TRBV30 and TRBJ2-1; TRBD1 agrees at 7 bases. Trimming removed 3 bases from V and 6 bases from J; junction bases left unmatched: 5. Germline CDR1 and CDR2: GTSNPN and SVGIG (reference sequence). The CDR3 consists of 13 residues. The CDR3 nucleotides are TGTGCCTGGAGGAGACAGGGAGTCAATGAGCAGTTCTTC. Amino acid sequence: CAWRRQGVNEQFF. Supplemented by reference TRBV30 and TRBJ2-1, the full variable domain reads SQTIHQWPATLVQPVGSPLSLECTVEGTSNPNLYWYRQAAGRGLQLLFYSVGIGQISSEVPQNLSASRPQDRQFILSSKKLLLSDSGFYLCAWRRQGVNEQFFGPGTRLTVL.

The V call is TRBV5-1, the J call TRBJ1-1; D gene uncertain. This CDR3 contains 14 residues. Germline lookup yields CDR1 SGHRS and CDR2 YFSETQ. The ends were cut back, 0 bases at V and 5 bases at J, with 11 bases in the middle. CDR3 region: CASSLDGEWTEAFF. As DNA, the CDR3 is TGCGCCAGCAGCTTGGATGGGGAGTGGACTGAAGCTTTCTTT. Full variable domain (missing parts from reference TRBV5-1 and TRBJ1-1): KAGVTQTPRYLIKTRGQQVTLSCSPISGHRSVSWYQQTPGQGLQFLFEYFSETQRNKGNFPGRFSGRQFSNSRSEMNVSTLELGDSALYLCASSLDGEWTEAFFGQGTRLTVV.

This chain uses TRBV30 with TRBJ1-2; TRBD1 agrees at 8 bases. Trimming removed 5 bases from V and 8 bases from J; junction bases left unmatched: 10. The CDR3 sequence is 13 residues long. CDR1 GTSNPN and CDR2 SVGIG come from the germline V gene (reference sequence). This CDR3 is CAWARTGLIGYTF. DNA for the CDR3: TGTGCCTGGGCAAGGACAGGGCTTATAGGCTACACCTTC.

The chain is built from TRBV3-1 (or the pseudogene TRBV3-2) and TRBJ1-4, with TRBD1 as a possible D gene (5 bases). This CDR3 spans 14 amino acids. Trimming pared 6 bases from V and 8 bases from J, leaving 16 bases between. Looked up from germline, CDR1 is LGHDT and CDR2 is YNNKEL (reference sequence). CDR3 sequence: CASRDDGGSEKLFF. The CDR3 DNA reads TGTGCCAGCAGGGACGACGGGGGGTCGGAAAAACTGTTTTTT.

A few counts support this clone. This sequence joins TRBV4-2 and TRBJ1-1, with a possible D match to TRBD1 (5 bases). Germline CDR1 reads LGHNA; CDR2 reads YNFKEQ. V was clipped by 0 bases and J by 0 bases, with 8 bases between them. The CDR3 has 15 residues. The CDR3 sequence: CASSQEAGMNTEAFF. In DNA, the CDR3 is TGTGCCAGCAGCCAAGAGGCAGGGATGAACACTGAAGCTTTCTTT.

This clone appeared a few times. This sequence joins TRBV5-6 and TRBJ1-1; TRBD1 aligns across 9 bases. The CDR3 has 14 residues. V lost 0 bases, J lost 11 bases, and 8 bases stayed unmatched. The V gene's germline CDR1 is SGHDT and CDR2 YYEEEE. In DNA, the CDR3 is TGTGCCAGCAGCTTGGGAATACAGGGGGCGAACGCTTTCTTT. Amino acids: CASSLGIQGANAFF.

J is TRBJ1-3 and V is TRBV6-6, with TRBD1 identical over 7 bases. The CDR3 totals 14 residues. With 6 bases clipped from V and 2 bases from J, the junction kept 4 bases outside the gene matches. Germline assignment: CDR1 MNHNY and CDR2 SVGAGI (reference sequence). The CDR3 is CASREGGPGNTIYF. For the CDR3, the DNA is TGTGCCAGCAGGGAAGGGGGCCCTGGAAACACCATATATTTT.

The chain recombines TRBV19 with TRBJ2-5; weak D call: TRBD2 (6 bases). Looked up from germline, CDR1 is LNHDA and CDR2 is SQIVND (reference sequence). V was cut by 4 bases and J by 10 bases, with 10 bases left in between. The CDR3 loop spans 11 amino acids. The CDR3 region has the DNA TGTGCCAGTAGTACGGGACTGAGCCAGTACTTC. The encoded protein is CASSTGLSQYF.

The sample holds a few counts of this clone. The chain couples TRBV5-1 to TRBJ1-3; D is unclear. The CDR3 loop spans 14 amino acids. Trimming stripped 0 bases from V and 0 bases from J, with 4 bases between. CDR1 is SGHRS, CDR2 YFSETQ, per germline. CDR3 DNA sequence: TGCGCCAGCAGCTTGGATCACTCTGGAAACACCATATATTTT. This gives the protein CASSLDHSGNTIYF. Together with reference TRBV5-1 and TRBJ1-3, the CDR3 gives the full variable domain: KAGVTQTPRYLIKTRGQQVTLSCSPISGHRSVSWYQQTPGQGLQFLFEYFSETQRNKGNFPGRFSGRQFSNSRSEMNVSTLELGDSALYLCASSLDHSGNTIYFGEGSWLTVV.

The V gene is TRBV28, the J gene TRBJ2-7, with 11 bases that match TRBD2. CDR1 and CDR2 (germline): MDHEN, SYDVKM. With 4 bases clipped from V and 7 bases from J, the junction kept 9 bases outside the gene matches. The CDR3 consists of 15 residues. The CDR3, as DNA: TGTGCCAGCAGTTCCCTGCTAGCGGGGGGAGATGAGCAGTACTTC. It yields the protein CASSSLLAGGDEQYF.

V usage is TRBV5-1 and J usage is TRBJ1-2; D perhaps matches TRBD1 (5 bases). Germline-derived CDR1 and CDR2 are SGHRS and YFSETQ. Trimming removed 4 bases from V and 5 bases from J, with 15 bases in between. This CDR3 contains 14 residues. The DNA of the CDR3 is TGCGCCAGCAGCCAGGACAAGTTGTTATATGGCTACACCTTC. Its protein product is CASSQDKLLYGYTF.

This clone was detected only once. V and J are TRBV7-2 and TRBJ2-7, with TRBD2 identical over 14 bases. With 5 bases clipped from V and 2 bases from J, the junction kept 5 bases outside the gene matches. This CDR3 spans 16 amino acids. In germline, CDR1 is SGHTA, CDR2 FQGNSA. The DNA of the CDR3 is TGTGCCAGCAGCGTGGGACTAGCGGGGGCCGCCTACGAGCAGTACTTC. Amino acid sequence: CASSVGLAGAAYEQYF.

This chain joins TRBV30 and TRBJ2-3; 7 bases map to TRBD2. This CDR3 region has 15 residues. Germline values: CDR1 GTSNPN, CDR2 SVGIG (reference sequence). With 5 bases clipped from V and 2 bases from J, the junction kept 10 bases outside the gene matches. CDR3 in DNA: TGTGCCTGGGGCGCCGGCGGGGGACTCACAGATACGCAGTATTTT. Amino acids: CAWGAGGGLTDTQYF.

The J gene is TRBJ2-7, the V gene TRBV5-1; the match to TRBD1 covers 9 bases. The CDR3 covers 14 residues. Germline V lookup: CDR1 SGHRS, CDR2 YFSETQ. J was trimmed by 1 base and V by 4 bases; bases with no gene match: 3. The DNA of the CDR3 is TGCGCCAGCAGCCCGACAGGGGGTTCCTACGAGCAGTACTTC. Protein: CASSPTGGSYEQYF.

This chain links TRBV11-2 with TRBJ2-1; D is possibly TRBD1 (6 bases). In germline, CDR1 is SGHAT, CDR2 FQNNGV. The CDR3 spans 13 residues. Trimming removed 2 bases at V and 5 bases at J, with 7 bases between. CDR3 in DNA: TGTGCCAGCAGCTTAAACAGGGACAATGAGCAGTTCTTC. The encoded protein is CASSLNRDNEQFF.

The chain recombines TRBV5-4 with TRBJ1-2, with D perhaps TRBD1 (5 bases). The CDR3 covers 15 residues. In germline, CDR1 is SGHNT, CDR2 YYREEE (reference sequence). V was cut by 4 bases and J by 5 bases, with 18 bases left in between. CDR3 protein: CASSPDGGLPYGYTF. The DNA for the CDR3 is TGTGCCAGCAGCCCAGACGGGGGGTTACCTTATGGCTACACCTTC.

This chain links TRBV7-2 with TRBJ2-7, with TRBD1 matching over 8 bases. The CDR3 is made up of 13 amino acids. V gave up 4 bases and J gave up 5 bases; unmatched junction bases: 4. Germline lookup yields CDR1 SGHTA and CDR2 FQGNSA. The CDR3: CASSSGQGDEQYF. The CDR3 DNA is TGTGCCAGCAGCTCAGGACAGGGAGACGAGCAGTACTTC.

J is TRBJ2-2 and V is TRBV9, with 11 bases lining up with TRBD1. CDR3 size: 17 residues. Germline CDR1 and CDR2: SGDLS and YYNGEE. V trimming: 2 bases; J trimming: 0 bases; junction bases outside the gene matches: 3. The CDR3 DNA reads TGTGCCAGCAGCGTTCGGGACAGGGGGGCGAACACCGGGGAGCTGTTTTTT. Protein sequence: CASSVRDRGANTGELFF.

The J gene is TRBJ1-1, the V gene TRBV9; 7 positions match TRBD1. With V trimmed by 4 bases and J by 0 bases, 6 bases remained unmatched. The germline V gene has CDR1 SGDLS and CDR2 YYNGEE. This CDR3 contains 15 residues. The CDR3 here is CASSIGDRLNTEAFF. The DNA of the CDR3 is TGTGCCAGCAGCATAGGGGACAGATTGAACACTGAAGCTTTCTTT. The full variable domain, rest sourced from reference TRBV9 and TRBJ1-1, is DSGVTQTPKHLITATGQRVTLRCSPRSGDLSVYWYQQSLDQGLQFLIQYYNGEERAKGNILERFSAQQFPDLHSELNLSSLELGDSALYFCASSIGDRLNTEAFFGQGTRLTVV.

The CDR3 nucleotides read TGTGCCAGCAGCTCAAAGTCAGGGGGCAGGATCTATGGCTACACCTTC. It is translated as CASSSKSGGRIYGYTF. The rearrangement links TRBV5-6 to TRBJ1-2; 8 bases line up with TRBD1. V shed 3 bases and J 4 bases; nucleotides not matched to a gene: 11. CDR1 is SGHDT and CDR2 is YYEEEE in the germline V gene. CDR3 length: 16 amino acids.

The chain uses TRBV5-5 and TRBJ1-1, with D tentatively TRBD1 (5 bases). CDR1 SGHKS and CDR2 YYEKEE come from the germline V gene (reference sequence). V lost 4 bases, J lost 1 base, and 14 bases lay in between. This CDR3 comprises 15 residues. DNA for the CDR3: TGTGCCAGCAGCCGAATACTGACAGAGAACACTGAAGCTTTCTTT. This codes for CASSRILTENTEAFF.

J is TRBJ2-5 and V is TRBV9, with TRBD1 matching over 8 bases. Trimming at V came to 0 bases and at J to 5 bases, leaving 0 bases not matched to a gene. The CDR3 runs 13 residues. Germline loops: CDR1 SGDLS, CDR2 YYNGEE. In DNA, the CDR3 is TGTGCCAGCAGCGTAGGGACAGGGGAGACCCAGTACTTC. Its translation is CASSVGTGETQYF.